Listed below are T cell receptor beta chains from one sample, sequenced in a study of T cells in Graves' hyperthyroidism and ophthalmopathy. MiXCR, run by TCRdb on the multiplex PCR reads, gives a single entry per CDR3 protein. Found here are about 560,000 distinct CDR3 sequences, approximately 16% of them singletons; the top ten hold 15% to 20%. The sequenced sample was blood. The receptors were sampled from a young woman with Graves' hyperthyroidism. Both conserved end residues are part of each CDR3. The order of the fields is CDR3 protein, clone size, V gene. Clone size, where shown, is once, few, many, or a class for clones that have expanded.

CATSGTGVSPLHF	many	TRBV19
CSARIVGTAVGGYTF	NA	TRBV20-1
CASSLATGVVTGELFF	NA	TRBV5-6
CASSLGRTLLTGELFF	few	TRBV5-5
CASSLERYNERFF	few	TRBV12-3/TRBV12-4
CSANRDILYEQYF	many	TRBV20-1
CASSPGTSGGTATQYF	many	TRBV12-3/TRBV12-4
CASSLNRRGDYGYTF	many	TRBV12-3/TRBV12-4
CSAYITGTQLAGELFF	once	TRBV20-1
CSAPRQGANTGELFF	few	TRBV20-1
CASRDSGRDYEQYF	few	TRBV6-1
CASSFRSGSVNTGELFF	few	TRBV12-3/TRBV12-4
CASRRGRGAAEKLFF	NA	TRBV7-9
CASQPPSSGGYNEQFF	few	TRBV5-5
CASSEARDANEKLFF	many	TRBV2
CSVELGDPRDTQYF	few	TRBV29-1
CASSVRSGSGHYWDLPYEQYF	few	TRBV9
CSAPPPGSVAYEQYF	NA	TRBV20-1
CASSLSMGLNTEAFF	many	TRBV18
CASSYSPGTAPSMNTEAFF	many	TRBV6-2/TRBV6-3
CSAMTPGQGFGYTF	NA	TRBV29-1
CASSTPVQGKPYEQYF	NA	TRBV6-1
CSARGGTGGQPQHF	once	TRBV20-1
CSAPAGGVAYNEQFF	NA	TRBV20-1
CASSLIGAYGYTF	NA	TRBV28
CVSSPGTEAFF	NA	TRBV18
CASSQRYPPYEQYF	few	TRBV3-1
CASSLEAGPLKETQYF	NA	TRBV11-2
CASSRQGSGSYEQYF	few	TRBV14
CASSLASAYGNTIYF	NA	TRBV12-3/TRBV12-4
CASSSGAGQGTDTQYF	many	TRBV5-1
CASSPSTGEAQHF	many	TRBV18
CASKHSGNTIYF	NA	TRBV6-1
CSAEGGGGGWNEQFF	once	TRBV29-1
CASSPWGGQDQPQHF	many	TRBV27
CASRQHGSGNTIYF	NA	TRBV27
CASSSTPFEQYF	few	TRBV27
CASFDGGRDTQYF	few	TRBV28
CASSQTVRGGYTF	few	TRBV14
CSAAGLAGESDTQYF	many	TRBV20-1
CASSPSLETQYF	many	TRBV18
CASSQQATSTDTQYF	many	TRBV2
CASSPTAPTGYNSPLHF	many	TRBV5-1
CASSYKQVSSYEQYF	NA	TRBV5-1
CASSLRSDRATMNTEAFF	many	TRBV7-8
CASTYQMGTGGEIAKNIQYF	NA	TRBV6-5
CASSEWNTGTVTNNEQFF	NA	TRBV6-1
CASSPGTGGYYGYTF	few	TRBV9
CASSPVPGLETQYF	many	TRBV18
CSAPWEGYEQYF	many	TRBV20-1
CSARDGAGGPDTQYF	few	TRBV20-1
CASSFDRVSNQPQHF	few	TRBV12-3/TRBV12-4